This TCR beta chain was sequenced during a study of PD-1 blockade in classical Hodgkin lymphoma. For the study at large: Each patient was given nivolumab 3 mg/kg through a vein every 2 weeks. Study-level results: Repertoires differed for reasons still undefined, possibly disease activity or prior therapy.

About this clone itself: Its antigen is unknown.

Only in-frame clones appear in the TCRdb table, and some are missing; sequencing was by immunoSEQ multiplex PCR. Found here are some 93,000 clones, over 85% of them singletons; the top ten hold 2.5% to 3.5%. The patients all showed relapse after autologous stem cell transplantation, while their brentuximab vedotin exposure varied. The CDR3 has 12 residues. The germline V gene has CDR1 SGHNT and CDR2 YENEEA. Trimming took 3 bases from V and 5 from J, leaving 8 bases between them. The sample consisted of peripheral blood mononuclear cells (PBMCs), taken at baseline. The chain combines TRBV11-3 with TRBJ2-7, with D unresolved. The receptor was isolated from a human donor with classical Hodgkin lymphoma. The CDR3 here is CASSFNANEQYF. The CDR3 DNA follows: TGTGCCAGCAGCTTTAATGCTAACGAGCAGTACTTC.